These 2 T cell receptor beta chains were all obtained from the same sample, sequenced in a study of T-cell memory formation after mild COVID-19. TCRdb re-analysed the 5' RACE reads in MiXCR, keeping a single row per CDR3 protein. The sample has 400,000 or so distinct CDR3 sequences; 20% are singletons. Source material: PBMCs or a T cell subset sorted from them (not recorded which). Receptors originate from an adult woman who had mild COVID-19 (a few samples of this study predate the infection). Cell type and time point are not known.

The sample holds a few counts of this clonotype. This chain joins TRBV20-1 and TRBJ2-4, with 12 nucleotides matching TRBD2. Trimming took 5 bases from V and 3 from J; bases not matched to a gene: 2. The CDR3 is 14 amino acids. Germline CDR1 is DFQATT and CDR2 is SNEGSKA (reference sequence). CDR3 residues: CSAGLAGSKNIQYF. The DNA of the CDR3 is TGCAGTGCTGGACTAGCGGGGAGCAAAAACATTCAGTACTTC.

This clonotype was detected only a few times. The gene calls are TRBV12-3 or TRBV12-4 and TRBJ1-3; D is unresolved. Trimming took off 6 bases at V and 2 bases at J, with 11 bases between the two ends. The CDR3 has 14 amino acids. Written as DNA, the CDR3 is TGTGCCAGCAGCCCACTGGGGACTGGAAACACCATATATTTT. Residues: CASSPLGTGNTIYF.